Each of the 3 T cell receptor beta chains below was sequenced from the same sample in a study of vaccination and CD4 T cells after COVID-19. These receptors are not linked to any known antigen. CD4+ T cells that had been cultured provided DNA sequenced with the Oncomine TCR Beta short-read assay. Using its own MiXCR run on the PCR reads, TCRdb lists one record per CDR3 protein. Here the sample spans a few thousand distinct CDR3 sequences, about 24% being singletons. The treatment is: approximately nine-day PBMC culture with coronavirus spike peptide pools or control peptides (ViraFEST assay). Unexposed donor CD4+ T cells predated the COVID-19 pandemic, collected 2011-2018. The sequenced sample was CD4+ T cells from blood, cultured in vitro. All receptors come from a human donor in good health.

This clonotype has a handful of counts. The chain combines TRBV7-9 with TRBJ2-1; the D is unclear. V was pared by 5 bases and J by 0 bases, with 14 bases between. This CDR3 has 16 residues. Germline values: CDR1 SEHNR, CDR2 FQNEAQ (reference sequence). The CDR3, as DNA: TGTGCCAGCAGCACCGCTCGGGCAAGCTCCTACAATGAGCAGTTCTTC. Translated, it gives CASSTARASSYNEQFF.

This clonotype came up a few times. The chain couples TRBV20-1 to TRBJ2-1, with a possible D match to TRBD1 (7 bases). This CDR3 has 14 residues. In germline, CDR1 is DFQATT, CDR2 SNEGSKA (reference sequence). V was cut by 3 bases and J by 12 bases, with 21 bases left in between. The CDR3 is CSASPGAGYRGQFF. The DNA for the CDR3 is TGCAGTGCTAGCCCGGGGGCGGGTTACAGGGGGCAGTTCTTC.

In its sample, this clonotype was seen a few times. The rearrangement uses TRBV7-3 and TRBJ2-2; 8 bases map to TRBD2. Per the germline V gene, CDR1 is SGHTA and CDR2 is FQGTGA. The junction had 9 bases not matched to a gene; V was cut back by 5 bases and J by 4 bases. This CDR3 is 16 amino acids long. The CDR3 spells CASSLAGTRITGELFF. For the CDR3, the DNA is TGTGCCAGCAGCCTAGCCGGGACTAGAATCACCGGGGAGCTGTTTTTT.